This TCR beta chain was found in a study of cytomegalovirus exposure and HLA in healthy donors. Study-level points and caveats: High specificity and sensitivity for cytomegalovirus status were reported for the classifier. In vitro data verified three CMV-associated chains as specific for CMV antigens. Some TCR beta chains (roughly 160 of them) were listed as cytomegalovirus-associated.

The protocol was immunoSEQ multiplex PCR, while the TCRdb copy is restricted to in-frame clones and leaves out a portion. The sample includes 110,000 or so clones, more than 70% of them seen just once. The CDR3 spans 14 residues. V was pared by 0 bases and J by 0 bases, with 7 bases between. Germline V gives CDR1 SGDLS, CDR2 YYNGEE. For this clone: Its specificity is unknown.

The V call is TRBV9, the J call TRBJ2-7; D remains unclear. Specimen: PBMCs. This TCR was sampled from a man aged 18 to 29 in good health and CMV-seronegative. CDR3 coding DNA: TGTGCCAGCAGCGTAGGGCAGATCTCCTACGAGCAGTACTTC. Translating gives CASSVGQISYEQYF.